Following are 10 T cell receptor beta chains from one sample sequenced in a study of shared clonotypes between healthy human individuals (dated by TCRdb to between 2020 and 2021). The library came from the immunoSEQ multiplex PCR assay. The immuneACCESS repertoire file appears here via TCRdb, limited to in-frame rearrangements. These files lack a portion of the clones; in checked studies, under half of the deficit traces to unresolved V genes, and the cause of the others is not known. The table for this sample lists 450,000 to 500,000 clones; about 78% of them were counted only once. The ten largest clonotypes hold about 11% of the sample. The sample consisted of PBMCs. The receptors here all came from a woman in her thirties or forties in good health. Some clones in this sample may be carry-over from other donors' samples.

In its sample, this clone was seen many times. The germline gene is not matched at one end of the junction; a read error may be the cause. V is TRBV7-2 and J is TRBJ2-7, with 9 positions matching TRBD1. The CDR3 has 13 amino acids. Germline loops: CDR1 SGHTA, CDR2 FQGNSA. This CDR3 is CASSTNRGLEQYF. The CDR3 DNA is TGTGCAAGCAGCACCAACAGGGGGCTCGAGCAGTACTTC.

The gene calls are TRBV19 and TRBJ2-7; 7 bases are a match to TRBD2. The CDR3 contains 13 residues. CDR1 and CDR2 from the germline V gene are LNHDA and SQIVND (reference sequence). After removal of 5 bases from V and 4 bases from J, the junction contained 5 bases not matched to a gene. The CDR3 loop is CASSPGGGYEQYF. The CDR3 nucleotides read TGTGCCAGTAGTCCCGGGGGAGGGTACGAGCAGTACTTC. Full variable domain (missing parts from reference TRBV19 and TRBJ2-7): DGGITQSPKYLFRKEGQNVTLSCEQNLNHDAMYWYRQDPGQGLRLIYYSQIVNDFQKGDIAEGYSVSREKKESFPLTVTSAQKNPTAFYLCASSPGGGYEQYFGPGTRLTVT.

A word on this clone: This same CDR3 is encoded by further DNA sequences in the sample. The chain links TRBV7-3 to TRBJ2-2; 7 positions agree with TRBD1. The CDR3 covers 14 residues. V lost 4 bases, J lost 5 bases, and 4 bases stayed unmatched. Germline CDR1 reads SGHTA; CDR2 reads FQGTGA. CDR3 region: CASSSGQITGELFF. The CDR3 DNA is TGTGCCAGCAGCTCGGGACAGATTACCGGGGAGCTGTTTTTT.

The chain links TRBV7-9 to TRBJ2-4; 8 nucleotides line up with TRBD2. The CDR3 sequence is 14 residues long. Germline-derived CDR1 and CDR2 are SEHNR and FQNEAQ (reference sequence). V lost 5 bases, J lost 8 bases, and 8 bases stayed unmatched. The CDR3 region is CASSRAGEGDIQYF. The CDR3 nucleotides read TGTGCCAGCAGCCGAGCGGGAGAAGGAGACATTCAGTACTTC.

The chain employs TRBV19 and TRBJ2-1; unclear D gene. The CDR3 extends over 14 amino acids. Per germline, CDR1 LNHDA and CDR2 SQIVND (reference sequence). Between the trimmed V and J ends, which lost 4 bases and 6 bases, there was a span of 13 bases. This CDR3 is CASSSWDGRNEQFF. CDR3 sequence (DNA): TGTGCCAGTAGTAGCTGGGATGGGCGCAATGAGCAGTTCTTC.

V and J are TRBV19 and TRBJ2-1; D tentatively reads TRBD1 or TRBD2 (5 bases each). Germline CDR1 reads LNHDA; CDR2 reads SQIVND (reference sequence). The CDR3 is 14 residues long. With 4 bases removed from V and 2 bases from J, the gap between germline ends came to 9 bases. CDR3: CASSRADTYNEQFF. CDR3 bases: TGTGCCAGTAGTAGAGCGGACACCTACAATGAGCAGTTCTTC.

This clone was observed a few times. V and J are TRBV5-6 and TRBJ2-5; TRBD2 matches at 10 bases. After removal of 3 bases from V and 2 bases from J, the junction contained 16 bases not matched to a gene. The CDR3 loop spans 19 amino acids. CDR1 is SGHDT, CDR2 YYEEEE, per germline. The CDR3 loop reads CASSWGIAGGFTGQETQYF. CDR3 in DNA: TGTGCCAGCAGCTGGGGTATAGCGGGAGGTTTTACGGGGCAAGAGACCCAGTACTTC.

The J gene is TRBJ1-5, the V gene TRBV7-8, with D perhaps TRBD1 (6 bases). V lost 4 bases to trimming and J lost 3 bases, with 16 bases between them. Germline V gives CDR1 SGHVS, CDR2 FQNEAQ. This CDR3 is 16 amino acids long. CDR3 in amino acids: CASSSQGMGVNQPQHF. The CDR3 DNA reads TGTGCCAGCAGCTCGCAGGGGATGGGTGTCAATCAGCCCCAGCATTTT.

With regard to this clone: The germline gene is not matched at one end of the junction; a read error may be the cause. This CDR3 is also generated by other DNA sequences in the sample. Written as DNA, the CDR3 is TGCGCCAGCAGCTTACCGCGGCGGGAGGGCGGGGAGCTGTTTTTT. Translation gives CASSLPRREGGELFF. The V and J genes are TRBV7-2 and TRBJ2-2, with 9 bases lining up with TRBD2. CDR3 size: 15 residues. Per germline, CDR1 SGHTA and CDR2 FQGNSA.

As regards this clone: A much larger clone lies one base from this, so it may be a read error. The chain links TRBV10-3 to TRBJ2-3; D might be TRBD1 (6 bases). V lost 6 bases to trimming and J lost 2 bases, with 9 bases between them. Per the germline V gene, CDR1 is ENHRY and CDR2 is SYGVKD. This CDR3 is built from 13 residues. The CDR3 here is CAISRGITDTQYF. The CDR3 nucleotides are TGTGCCATCAGCAGGGGCATCACAGATACGCAGTATTTT.